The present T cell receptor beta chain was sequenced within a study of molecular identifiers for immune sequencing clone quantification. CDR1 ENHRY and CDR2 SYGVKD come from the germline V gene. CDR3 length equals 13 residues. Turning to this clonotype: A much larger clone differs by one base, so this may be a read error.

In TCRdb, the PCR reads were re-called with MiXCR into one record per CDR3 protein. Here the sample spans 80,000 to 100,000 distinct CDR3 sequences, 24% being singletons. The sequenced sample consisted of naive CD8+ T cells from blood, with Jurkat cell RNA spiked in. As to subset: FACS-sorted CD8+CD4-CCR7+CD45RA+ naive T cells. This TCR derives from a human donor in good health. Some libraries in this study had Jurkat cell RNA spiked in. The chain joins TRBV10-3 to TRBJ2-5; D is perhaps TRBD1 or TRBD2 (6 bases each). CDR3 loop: CAISGEGEETRYF. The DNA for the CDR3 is TGTGCCATCAGTGGAGAGGGGGAGGAGACCCGGTACTTC.